The following is a T cell receptor beta chain sequence with its context. Its antigen is unknown. This sample is part of a study of cytomegalovirus exposure and HLA in healthy donors. Whole-study results and caveats: As a later analysis revealed, most CMV-associated TCR beta chains appeared HLA-restricted. Researchers reported that a few CMV-associated chains were confirmed in vitro as CMV antigen-specific. As a later analysis revealed, the rate of TCR association differed by HLA locus, with DRB1 most and HLA-C fewest.

PCR primers comprised 60 Vbeta and 13 Jbeta primers. Measured with immunoSEQ multiplex PCR; TCRdb has only the in-frame clones, and not every one. The data contain about 43,000 clones, approximately 80% of them seen just once; the ten biggest clones take up roughly 1.3%. Sampled while nominally healthy, donors likely had unrecorded immune exposures. Trimming took 2 bases from V and 8 from J, leaving 18 bases between them. The CDR3 is made up of 15 amino acids. CDR1 and CDR2 (germline): SGHTA, FQGNSA. The source of this sequence is a man aged 25-45 years in good health and CMV-seronegative. Sequencing was done on a sample of PBMCs. The chain uses TRBV7-2 and TRBJ1-2; tentative D call: TRBD1 (5 bases). The CDR3, as DNA: TGTGCCAGCAGCTTATTCGGGACCGGGCGGGAAGGCTACACCTTC. Translated, it gives CASSLFGTGREGYTF.